The 26 T cell receptor beta chains below were found in one sample sequenced in a study of CD8+ T cells in alopecia areata. Treatment: oral pan-JAK inhibitor, 5-10 mg twice daily. RNA was extracted and reverse transcribed into cDNA as the sequencing template. Here immunoSEQ multiplex PCR was the method, and the copy in TCRdb shows in-frame clones only, minus some. This table has more than 100,000 clones, about nine tenths appearing once. The sample in question was CD8+ T cells sorted from blood, obtained around week 31, from a patient treated with tofacitinib. The receptors were sampled from a human donor with alopecia areata.

This clone was detected once. This sequence joins TRBV7-9 and TRBJ1-1, with 7 bases aligning to TRBD1. Trimming removed 2 bases from V and 9 bases from J; junction bases left unmatched: 12. The CDR3 consists of 15 residues. Germline CDR1 reads SEHNR; CDR2 reads FQNEAQ (reference sequence). CDR3 region: CASSLSTGQNTQAFF. The CDR3 DNA follows: TGTGCCAGCAGCTTATCTACGGGACAGAACACGCAAGCTTTCTTT.

The genes are TRBV11-2 and TRBJ2-5; tentatively, D is TRBD2 (6 bases). Germline V gene sequence: CDR1 SGHAT, CDR2 FQNNGV. V was shortened by 1 base and J by 4 bases, with 10 bases between the two germline ends. This CDR3 has 14 amino acids. The CDR3 loop is CASSLVPGGETQYF. Here the CDR3 DNA reads TGTGCCAGCAGCTTAGTACCCGGGGGAGAGACCCAGTACTTC.

CDR3 region: CASSSSGRAAVNEQFF. The DNA of the CDR3 is TGTGCCAGCAGTTCTAGCGGGAGGGCCGCGGTAAATGAGCAGTTCTTC. The chain uses TRBV27 and TRBJ2-1; TRBD2 matches 12 bases. V was pared by 4 bases and J by 7 bases, with 8 bases of the junction left unmatched. Germline V gives CDR1 MNHEY, CDR2 SMNVEV (reference sequence). This CDR3 contains 16 residues.

V usage is TRBV27 and J usage is TRBJ2-4; D remains ambiguous. The germline V gene has CDR1 MNHEY and CDR2 SMNVEV (reference sequence). The CDR3 is made up of 15 amino acids. V was pared by 0 bases and J by 0 bases, with 6 bases between. CDR3 loop: CASSLSELAKNIQYF. Written as DNA, the CDR3 is TGTGCCAGCAGTTTATCAGAGCTAGCCAAAAACATTCAGTACTTC.

The chain links TRBV29-1 to TRBJ1-5; perhaps TRBD1 as D (6 bases). Trimming took off 4 bases at V and 9 bases at J, with 16 bases between the two ends. CDR1 and CDR2 from the germline V gene are SQVTM and ANQGSEA. This CDR3 region has 13 residues. The CDR3 DNA reads as TGCAGCGTTGTTGGGGGCTGGGGCGGGCCCCAGCATTTT. Protein: CSVVGGWGGPQHF.

The chain is built from TRBV29-1 and TRBJ2-7, with 10 bases fitting TRBD2. Germline V gene sequence: CDR1 SQVTM, CDR2 ANQGSEA. CDR3 length: 14 amino acids. CDR3 nucleotide sequence: TGCAGTGGTGGTACTAGCGGGAATCCCTACGAGCAGTACTTC. Its protein product is CSGGTSGNPYEQYF.

This clone was picked up a small number of times. V usage is TRBV4-1 and J usage is TRBJ1-4, with a tentative D call TRBD1 (5 bases). This CDR3 is built from 15 residues. The germline CDR1 and CDR2 sequences are MGHRA and YSYEKL. With 1 base removed from V and 5 bases from J, the gap between germline ends came to 11 bases. This CDR3 reads CASSQVGGGNEKLFF. The CDR3 DNA sequence: TGCGCCAGCAGCCAAGTTGGGGGGGGAAATGAAAAACTGTTTTTT.

The V gene is TRBV7-9, the J gene TRBJ2-7; D possibly corresponds to TRBD1 (5 bases). Germline loops: CDR1 SEHNR, CDR2 FQNEAQ (reference sequence). This CDR3 contains 15 residues. V dropped 5 bases and J dropped 3 bases, with 17 bases sitting between them. CDR3 sequence: CASSPHTDSNYEQYF. In nucleotides, the CDR3 is TGTGCCAGCAGCCCCCATACAGACAGTAACTACGAGCAGTACTTC.

CDR3: CASSLWEGTSYNEQFF. In DNA form, the CDR3 reads TGTGCCAGCAGTTTATGGGAGGGGACCTCCTACAATGAGCAGTTCTTC. V gene TRBV27 combines with J gene TRBJ2-1, with 7 nucleotides matching TRBD2. Germline-derived CDR1 and CDR2 are MNHEY and SMNVEV (reference sequence). This CDR3 is 16 amino acids long. Germline trimming cut 1 base from V and 0 bases from J; bases unmatched to any gene: 3.

The chain carries TRBV7-8 and TRBJ2-7; the match to TRBD2 covers 11 bases. V dropped 0 bases and J dropped 5; count of bases not matched to a gene: 3. The CDR3 length is 15 residues. The germline V gene has CDR1 SGHVS and CDR2 FQNEAQ. The DNA for the CDR3 is TGTGCCAGCAGCTTAGCCGGGACTAGCGGCAACGAGCAGTACTTC. Protein: CASSLAGTSGNEQYF.

V usage is TRBV14 and J usage is TRBJ2-1, with TRBD2 as a possible D gene (5 bases). V was shortened by 3 bases and J by 5 bases, with 11 bases between the two germline ends. Looked up from germline, CDR1 is SGHDN and CDR2 is FVKESK. The CDR3 runs 14 residues. In DNA, the CDR3 is TGTGCCAGCAGCCATAGGACGGGAAACAATGAGCAGTTCTTC. Its translation: CASSHRTGNNEQFF. Complete variable domain (other parts from reference TRBV14 and TRBJ2-1): EAGVTQFPSHSVIEKGQTVTLRCDPISGHDNLYWYRRVMGKEIKFLLHFVKESKQDESGMPNNRFLAERTGGTYSTLKVQPAELEDSGVYFCASSHRTGNNEQFFGPGTRLTVL.

The chain combines TRBV7-9 with TRBJ2-5; D remains unclear. Trimming removed 4 bases at V and 2 bases at J, with 11 bases between. CDR1 and CDR2 (germline): SEHNR, FQNEAQ (reference sequence). This CDR3 is 14 amino acids long. Written as DNA, the CDR3 is TGTGCCAGCAGCTCACTCCAGGATCAAGAGACCCAGTACTTC. Encoded protein: CASSSLQDQETQYF.

The V call is TRBV27, the J call TRBJ1-2; 7 bases agree with TRBD1. V gave up 2 bases and J gave up 6 bases; unmatched junction bases: 12. This CDR3 region has 16 residues. CDR1 is MNHEY and CDR2 is SMNVEV in the germline V gene (reference sequence). CDR3 protein: CASSLRGLGGRDGYTF. The CDR3 DNA is TGTGCCAGCAGTTTAAGGGGGCTCGGGGGTAGGGATGGCTACACCTTC.

The V and J genes are TRBV6-5 and TRBJ1-2; D gene uncertain. V was shortened by 6 bases and J by 4 bases, with 12 bases between the two germline ends. Germline lookup yields CDR1 MNHEY and CDR2 SVGAGI. The CDR3 extends over 13 amino acids. CDR3 nucleotide sequence: TGTGCCAGCAGCTACGACGAGACCTATGGCTACACCTTC. Translated, it gives CASSYDETYGYTF.

The chain is built from TRBV4-1 and TRBJ2-7, with D possibly TRBD2 on 5 matching bases. The CDR3 loop spans 14 amino acids. The germline gives CDR1 MGHRA, CDR2 YSYEKL. V lost 1 base, J lost 6 bases, and 13 bases lay in between. This CDR3 reads CASSQGGLAGEQYF. The CDR3, as DNA: TGCGCCAGCAGCCAAGGGGGTCTGGCGGGCGAGCAGTACTTC.

The J gene is TRBJ2-7, the V gene TRBV7-6; 8 bases agree with TRBD1. This CDR3 is built from 15 residues. Looked up from germline, CDR1 is SGHVS and CDR2 is FNYEAQ. V lost 1 base to trimming and J lost 1 base; unmatched junction nucleotides: 3. CDR3 sequence: CASSLEGDRSYEQYF. Written as DNA, the CDR3 is TGTGCCAGCAGCTTAGAAGGGGACAGGTCCTACGAGCAGTACTTC.

The chain carries TRBV27 and TRBJ1-1; TRBD1 is a possible D gene (6 bases). CDR3 length: 12 residues. The ends were cut back, 5 bases at V and 8 bases at J, with 12 bases in the middle. The germline V gene has CDR1 MNHEY and CDR2 SMNVEV (reference sequence). In nucleotides, the CDR3 is TGTGCCAGCAGTAGTCGGACAGAAGAAGCTTTCTTT. Translated, it gives CASSSRTEEAFF.

The chain links TRBV7-9 to TRBJ1-5; 8 positions match TRBD1. Germline V CDR1 and CDR2: SEHNR, FQNEAQ (reference sequence). This CDR3 contains 16 residues. The trim removed 1 base at V and 5 bases at J, leaving 7 bases unmatched. The CDR3 region has the DNA TGTGCCAGCAGCTTAGGGTCAGGGGGCTCAGATCAGCCCCAGCATTTT. This encodes CASSLGSGGSDQPQHF.

V and J are TRBV7-6 and TRBJ2-6; a possible D gene is TRBD2 (5 bases). Trimming stripped 5 bases from V and 1 base from J, with 9 bases between. Germline-derived CDR1 and CDR2 are SGHVS and FNYEAQ. This CDR3 is 15 amino acids long. The CDR3 sequence: CASSPGVSGANVLTF. In DNA form, the CDR3 reads TGTGCCAGCAGCCCCGGGGTATCTGGGGCCAACGTCCTGACTTTC.

V gene TRBV7-9 combines with J gene TRBJ2-2, with TRBD2 matching 7 bases. The CDR3 spans 14 residues. Trimming removed 10 bases from V and 5 bases from J; junction bases left unmatched: 10. Germline values: CDR1 SEHNR, CDR2 FQNEAQ (reference sequence). Here the CDR3 reads CATRGGFETGELFF. CDR3 nucleotides: TGTGCCACCCGGGGAGGGTTTGAAACCGGGGAGCTGTTTTTT.

V is TRBV27 and J is TRBJ1-1; D remains ambiguous. Germline CDR1 and CDR2: MNHEY and SMNVEV (reference sequence). The V end was cut by 6 bases, the J end by 1 base, with 15 bases between. This CDR3 is 15 amino acids long. This CDR3 reads CASRRGFNWNTEAFF. The CDR3, as DNA: TGTGCCAGCAGGCGGGGATTTAATTGGAACACTGAAGCTTTCTTT.

The rearrangement links TRBV5-1 to TRBJ1-1; 7 nucleotides line up with TRBD1. J lost 1 base, V lost 6 bases, and 6 bases had no gene match. Germline V CDR1 and CDR2: SGHRS, YFSETQ. The CDR3 runs 14 residues. CDR3 region: CASNSGTENTEAFF. Here the CDR3 DNA reads TGCGCCAGCAATTCCGGGACAGAGAACACTGAAGCTTTCTTT.

The chain uses TRBV7-2 and TRBJ2-3, with D uncertain. V shed 2 bases and J shed 2 bases, with 14 bases lying between them. The CDR3 extends over 16 amino acids. Germline V gene sequence: CDR1 SGHTA, CDR2 FQGNSA. CDR3 in DNA: TGTGCCAGCAGCTTAAACCCCGGTTCCGCCACAGATACGCAGTATTTT. Translated, it gives CASSLNPGSATDTQYF.

The V call is TRBV6-1, the J call TRBJ1-1; possibly TRBD1 for D (5 bases). Trimming removed 3 bases from V and 0 bases from J, with 8 bases in between. Germline V CDR1 and CDR2: MNHNS, SASEGT. CDR3 length: 14 amino acids. CDR3 sequence reads: CASSDAGMNTEAFF. CDR3 coding DNA: TGTGCCAGCAGTGACGCAGGGATGAACACTGAAGCTTTCTTT.

The chain combines TRBV27 with TRBJ2-7, with 8 bases matching TRBD2. V shed 3 bases and J 4 bases; nucleotides not matched to a gene: 8. The CDR3 sequence is 15 residues long. From germline, CDR1 is MNHEY and CDR2 SMNVEV (reference sequence). For the CDR3, the DNA is TGTGCCAGCAGTTTCGGGGGGGCAGGACTTTACGAGCAGTACTTC. Protein sequence: CASSFGGAGLYEQYF.

This clone came up once. The rearrangement links TRBV5-6 to TRBJ2-1; D is unclear. Germline-derived CDR1 and CDR2 are SGHDT and YYEEEE. This CDR3 comprises 14 residues. V gave up 0 bases and J gave up 5 bases, with 9 bases separating them. CDR3 loop: CASSLVAGHNEQFF. In DNA, the CDR3 is TGTGCCAGCAGCTTGGTAGCAGGTCACAATGAGCAGTTCTTC.